This entry features one TCR beta chain sequence. Its antigen target is currently unknown. Base qualities were left out, and no much larger clone turns up one base away. The entry originates in a study of control samples from healthy donors and cancer patients (dated by TCRdb to 2020 to 2021). Library method: the immunoSEQ multiplex PCR assay. TCRdb retrieved this table from immuneACCESS and kept in-frame rearrangements only. Not all clones are present; in checked studies, unresolved V genes account for under half, and no reason is known for the remainder. The sample table holds 95,000 to 150,000 clones, of which around nine tenths were seen once. Around 9% of the sample rests with the top ten. Based on the germline V gene, the CDR1 and CDR2 sequences are SGDLS and YYNGEE. Clipping removes 4 bases from V and 8 bases from J, with 6 as the unmatched junction base count. The CDR3 has 15 amino acids, counting the end cysteine and phenylalanine. Only the CDR3 region is kept as DNA, spanning 45 bases read in frame from base 1.

The rearranged chain carries TRBV9 and TRBJ1-4, and TRBD1 matches 12 of the central bases. Material for sequencing was blood. The sequence came from a man aged 40-49 years in good health. Here the CDR3 is given as CASSTRDRGLEKLFF. DNA sequence: TGTGCCAGCAGCACCCGGGACAGGGGGCTCGAAAAACTGTTTTTT.